Listed below are T cell receptor beta chains from one sample, sequenced in a study of type 1 regulatory T cells. TCRdb re-called the reads with MiXCR, one entry per CDR3 protein. Among some 89,000 distinct CDR3 sequences listed, roughly 30% were seen once. Input material: CD4+ T cells, either the whole sample or a sorted fraction (not recorded which). The receptors were sampled from a human donor in good health. Each CDR3 is given with its conserved first and last residue. D genes are given only for firm matches. A clone size is listed for some rows: how often the clone was seen (once, few, many), or a class if it is expanded.

clone size: few; J gene: TRBJ2-7; V gene: TRBV5-1; D gene: NA; CDR3 DNA: TGCGCCAGCAGCCACGGGGACGGAAGCTCCTACGAGCAGTACTTC; CDR3 protein: CASSHGDGSSYEQYF
clone size: few; J gene: TRBJ2-3; V gene: TRBV28; D gene: NA; CDR3 DNA: TGTGCCAGCACTCTTGGGACAGGTCCTACGGGGGGCCCGAGCACAGATACGCAGTATTTT; CDR3 protein: CASTLGTGPTGGPSTDTQYF
clone size: few; J gene: TRBJ1-1; V gene: TRBV21-1; D gene: NA; CDR3 DNA: TGTGCCAGCACTATCATTACCCAAAATCGGCCCACTGAAGCTTTCTTT; CDR3 protein: CASTIITQNRPTEAFF
clone size: few; J gene: TRBJ2-5; V gene: TRBV5-1; D gene: NA; CDR3 DNA: TGCGCCACCACAACCGGGGGAGATATGGAGACCCAGTACTTC; CDR3 protein: CATTTGGDMETQYF
clone size: NA; J gene: TRBJ2-7; V gene: TRBV3-1; D gene: TRBD1; CDR3 DNA: TGTGCCAGCAGCCAGGATCAGGGGGCAACCTACGAGCAGTACTTC; CDR3 protein: CASSQDQGATYEQYF
clone size: NA; J gene: TRBJ1-2; V gene: TRBV20-1; D gene: NA; CDR3 DNA: TGCAGTGCTAGAGGTCTCGGCTATGGCTACACCTTC; CDR3 protein: CSARGLGYGYTF
clone size: few; J gene: TRBJ1-1; V gene: TRBV7-2; D gene: NA; CDR3 DNA: TGTGCCAGCAGCTTAGAGGGGGACCTCACTGAAGCTTTCTTT; CDR3 protein: CASSLEGDLTEAFF
clone size: NA; J gene: TRBJ2-1; V gene: TRBV20-1; D gene: TRBD2; CDR3 DNA: TGCAGTGCTAGATCACTTCTGACTAGCGGGAGGGTCTACAATGAGCAGTTCTTC; CDR3 protein: CSARSLLTSGRVYNEQFF
clone size: NA; J gene: TRBJ2-2; V gene: TRBV2; D gene: NA; CDR3 DNA: TGTGCCAGCAGGTCTAGTGTGTGGACAGCGGGGACCGGGGAGCTGTTTTTT; CDR3 protein: CASRSSVWTAGTGELFF
clone size: NA; J gene: TRBJ2-5; V gene: TRBV29-1; D gene: NA; CDR3 DNA: TGCAGCGTTGAAAAAGTCAGAGGGAAAGAGACCCAGTACTTC; CDR3 protein: CSVEKVRGKETQYF
clone size: NA; J gene: TRBJ1-1; V gene: TRBV5-1; D gene: NA; CDR3 DNA: TGCGCCAGCAGCTTGGAACAGAAAAACACTGAAGCTTTCTTT; CDR3 protein: CASSLEQKNTEAFF
clone size: few; J gene: TRBJ2-7; V gene: TRBV18; D gene: NA; CDR3 DNA: TGTGCCAGCTCACCGGACGAGGGAGGCGAGCAGTACTTC; CDR3 protein: CASSPDEGGEQYF
clone size: few; J gene: TRBJ2-2; V gene: TRBV9; D gene: TRBD2; CDR3 DNA: TGTGCCAGCAGCGGAAACGGGAGGACCGGGGAGCTGTTTTTT; CDR3 protein: CASSGNGRTGELFF
clone size: NA; J gene: TRBJ2-3; V gene: TRBV20-1; D gene: TRBD2; CDR3 DNA: TGCAGTGCTAGAGATCCACGTGAAGGAGCGGGAGGCGCAGATACGCAGTATTTT; CDR3 protein: CSARDPREGAGGADTQYF
clone size: NA; J gene: TRBJ2-2; V gene: TRBV2; D gene: TRBD2; CDR3 DNA: TGTGCCAGCAGTGTTACAGGAGCGGGAGAGGCCGGGGAGCTGTTTTTT; CDR3 protein: CASSVTGAGEAGELFF
clone size: NA; J gene: TRBJ2-4; V gene: TRBV20-1; D gene: NA; CDR3 DNA: TGCAGTGCCGTCCCAGGTACGGCTAGCCGAGCCAAAAACATTCAGTACTTC; CDR3 protein: CSAVPGTASRAKNIQYF
clone size: NA; J gene: TRBJ2-6; V gene: TRBV14; D gene: TRBD2; CDR3 DNA: TGTGCCAGCAGCCACGGGAGGGCCAAGAGTGGGGCCAACGTCCTGACTTTC; CDR3 protein: CASSHGRAKSGANVLTF
clone size: few; J gene: TRBJ2-1; V gene: TRBV12-3/TRBV12-4; D gene: NA; CDR3 DNA: TGTGCCAGCAGTTCAAGGGGACAGAGCGGGTCTAGCTCCTACAATGAGCAGTTCTTC; CDR3 protein: CASSSRGQSGSSSYNEQFF
clone size: NA; J gene: TRBJ1-1; V gene: TRBV28; D gene: TRBD1; CDR3 DNA: TGTGCCAGCAGTTTTGCGGTCGGGGGACGACAGGGGTTTTCTGAAGCTTTCTTT; CDR3 protein: CASSFAVGGRQGFSEAFF
clone size: NA; J gene: TRBJ2-5; V gene: TRBV6-6; D gene: NA; CDR3 DNA: TGTGCCAGCAGTAACTCGGCTAACCAAGAAACCCAGTACTTC; CDR3 protein: CASSNSANQETQYF
clone size: few; J gene: TRBJ2-1; V gene: TRBV3-1; D gene: NA; CDR3 DNA: TGTGCCAGCAGCACCTATATAGCGAATGAGCAGTTCTTC; CDR3 protein: CASSTYIANEQFF
clone size: few; J gene: TRBJ2-7; V gene: TRBV7-8; D gene: TRBD2; CDR3 DNA: TGTGCCAGCAGTTTTAGAGCCGGGAATAGCGGGACCTACGAGCAGTACTTC; CDR3 protein: CASSFRAGNSGTYEQYF
clone size: NA; J gene: TRBJ2-3; V gene: TRBV7-2; D gene: NA; CDR3 DNA: TGTGCCAGCAGCTTAGACAGCGCTGGCACAGATACGCAGTATTTT; CDR3 protein: CASSLDSAGTDTQYF
clone size: NA; J gene: TRBJ2-1; V gene: TRBV6-5; D gene: NA; CDR3 DNA: TGTGCCAGCAGTACGCTAACTCCCCATTTAGCGCCAGTCGGGAATGAGCAGTTCTTC; CDR3 protein: CASSTLTPHLAPVGNEQFF
clone size: NA; J gene: TRBJ2-1; V gene: TRBV4-3; D gene: TRBD2; CDR3 DNA: TGCGCCAGCAGCCCAGGGACTAGCGGGAGCTACAATGAGCAGTTCTTC; CDR3 protein: CASSPGTSGSYNEQFF
clone size: NA; J gene: TRBJ2-1; V gene: TRBV5-6; D gene: NA; CDR3 DNA: TGTGCCAGCAGCCCCAGAGGGCGGGGAACCAATGAGCAGTTCTTC; CDR3 protein: CASSPRGRGTNEQFF
clone size: NA; J gene: TRBJ1-6; V gene: TRBV28; D gene: TRBD1; CDR3 DNA: TGTGCCAGCAGTTTGGGACAGGATAATTCACCCCTCCACTTT; CDR3 protein: CASSLGQDNSPLHF
clone size: many; J gene: TRBJ1-5; V gene: TRBV6-2/TRBV6-3; D gene: TRBD1; CDR3 DNA: TGTGCCAGCAGTCGACAGGGGCCCAATCAGCCCCAGCATTTT; CDR3 protein: CASSRQGPNQPQHF
clone size: NA; J gene: TRBJ1-2; V gene: TRBV12-3/TRBV12-4; D gene: NA; CDR3 DNA: TGTGCCAGCAGGCAGGGGAGTTCGCTCTATGGCTACACCTTC; CDR3 protein: CASRQGSSLYGYTF
clone size: many; J gene: TRBJ2-1; V gene: TRBV20-1; D gene: NA; CDR3 DNA: TGCAGTGCGCCTTCCGGGACCCAAAATGAGCAGTTCTTC; CDR3 protein: CSAPSGTQNEQFF
clone size: many; J gene: TRBJ2-3; V gene: TRBV5-1; D gene: TRBD2; CDR3 DNA: TGCGCCAGCAGCTTTCGGCTAGCGGGTAGCACAGATACGCAGTATTTT; CDR3 protein: CASSFRLAGSTDTQYF
clone size: few; J gene: TRBJ2-3; V gene: TRBV29-1; D gene: NA; CDR3 DNA: TGCAGCGCCGGGACCGGTGGCACAGATACGCAGTATTTT; CDR3 protein: CSAGTGGTDTQYF
clone size: NA; J gene: TRBJ2-7; V gene: TRBV15; D gene: NA; CDR3 DNA: TGTGCCACCAGCAGAGAGGGGGCTAGCTCCTACGAGCAGTACTTC; CDR3 protein: CATSREGASSYEQYF
clone size: few; J gene: TRBJ1-4; V gene: TRBV10-3; D gene: NA; CDR3 DNA: TGTGCCACAAATTCCGGTAATGAAAAACTGTTTTTT; CDR3 protein: CATNSGNEKLFF
clone size: NA; J gene: TRBJ1-2; V gene: TRBV20-1; D gene: TRBD1; CDR3 DNA: TGCAGTGCTAGGGGGGGACAGGACGTGGCTCGCTACACCTTC; CDR3 protein: CSARGGQDVARYTF
clone size: NA; J gene: TRBJ2-7; V gene: TRBV28; D gene: TRBD2; CDR3 DNA: TGTGCCAGCAGTTTTCTACTAGCGGGCACCTACGAGCAGTACTTC; CDR3 protein: CASSFLLAGTYEQYF
clone size: NA; J gene: TRBJ2-1; V gene: TRBV10-3; D gene: TRBD2; CDR3 DNA: TGTGCCATCAAAGGACTAGCGGGAGGCTACAATGAGCAGTTCTTC; CDR3 protein: CAIKGLAGGYNEQFF
clone size: NA; J gene: TRBJ2-7; V gene: TRBV19; D gene: TRBD1; CDR3 DNA: TGTGCCGGTAGTATTTCTGACAGGGGGCGGTGGGAGCAGTACTTC; CDR3 protein: CAGSISDRGRWEQYF
clone size: few; J gene: TRBJ2-5; V gene: TRBV6-5; D gene: TRBD1; CDR3 DNA: TGTGCCAGCAGCGCGGACAGGCAAGAGACCCAGTACTTC; CDR3 protein: CASSADRQETQYF
clone size: few; J gene: TRBJ2-4; V gene: TRBV20-1; D gene: NA; CDR3 DNA: TGCAGTGCTCCAGGGGAAGCCAAAAACATTCAGTACTTC; CDR3 protein: CSAPGEAKNIQYF
clone size: NA; J gene: TRBJ1-2; V gene: TRBV5-6; D gene: NA; CDR3 DNA: TGTGCCAGCAGCCCAGCTAACTATGGCTACACCTTC; CDR3 protein: CASSPANYGYTF
clone size: few; J gene: TRBJ2-7; V gene: TRBV18; D gene: NA; CDR3 DNA: TGTGCCAGCTCACTAAACCGGGGCGAATACGAGCAGTACTTC; CDR3 protein: CASSLNRGEYEQYF
clone size: few; J gene: TRBJ2-6; V gene: TRBV20-1; D gene: NA; CDR3 DNA: TGCAGTGCTAGGGCCGGGCTTAGTACCAACGTCCTGACTTTC; CDR3 protein: CSARAGLSTNVLTF
clone size: NA; J gene: TRBJ2-1; V gene: TRBV24-1; D gene: NA; CDR3 DNA: TGTGCCACCAGTGGAGGGGGATCCGCAGGGGGGTCCTACAATGAGCAGTTCTTC; CDR3 protein: CATSGGGSAGGSYNEQFF
clone size: NA; J gene: TRBJ1-2; V gene: TRBV7-6; D gene: NA; CDR3 DNA: TGTGCCAGCAGCTTAGGCCGTTCATACGCGGATGGCTACACCTTC; CDR3 protein: CASSLGRSYADGYTF